Shown below are 22 T cell receptor beta chains from a single sample sequenced in a study of siplizumab effects on memory and regulatory T cells. Data came from immunoSEQ multiplex PCR; TCRdb stores just in-frame clones and leaves some out. The repertoire includes 60,000 to 80,000 clones, approximately 87% of them detected once, and approximately 3.8% sits in the top ten. Sequenced material: memory CD4+ T cells sorted from blood. These receptors were obtained from a human donor in good health.

The V gene is TRBV10-3, the J gene TRBJ2-1, with 15 bases matching TRBD2. CDR3 size: 17 residues. J was trimmed by 9 bases and V by 7 bases; bases with no gene match: 13. Germline assignment: CDR1 ENHRY and CDR2 SYGVKD. The CDR3 bases are TGTGCCATCACGCGGGACGGGACTAGCGGGGGGCCCAGTGAGCAGTTCTTC. Its protein is CAITRDGTSGGPSEQFF.

The rearrangement links TRBV11-1 to TRBJ2-7; D call uncertain. Germline lookup yields CDR1 SGHAT and CDR2 FQDESV (reference sequence). The CDR3 is 13 residues long. V was trimmed by 5 bases and J by 1 base, leaving 9 bases between them. CDR3 loop: CASSRTDSYEQYF. The CDR3 nucleotides read TGTGCCAGCAGCCGCACAGATTCCTACGAGCAGTACTTC. The full variable domain, its missing parts supplied by reference TRBV11-1 and TRBJ2-7, is EAEVAQSPRYKITEKSQAVAFWCDPISGHATLYWYRQILGQGPELLVQFQDESVVDDSQLPKDRFSAERLKGVDSTLKIQPAELGDSAMYLCASSRTDSYEQYFGPGTRLTVT.

This chain links TRBV5-5 with TRBJ1-2, with a weak D call TRBD1 (5 bases). CDR3 length equals 15 residues. The germline gives CDR1 SGHKS, CDR2 YYEKEE (reference sequence). The germline V and J ends were trimmed by 4 bases and 4 bases, with 17 bases remaining between them. This CDR3 is CASSTRGLRGYGYTF. The CDR3, as DNA: TGTGCCAGCAGCACTAGGGGCCTCCGAGGCTATGGCTACACCTTC.

This clone was counted only a few times. J is TRBJ2-7 and V is TRBV4-2; 9 nucleotides agree with TRBD1. Per germline, CDR1 LGHNA and CDR2 YNFKEQ. V gave up 4 bases and J gave up 3 bases; unmatched junction bases: 4. There are 14 residues in the CDR3. CDR3 coding DNA: TGTGCCAGCAGCCGGGGACAGGGAAACTACGAGCAGTACTTC. Protein: CASSRGQGNYEQYF.

The chain has TRBV5-1 and TRBJ1-2, with a tentative D call TRBD1 (5 bases). The CDR3 sequence is 14 residues long. Germline values: CDR1 SGHRS, CDR2 YFSETQ. V was pared by 0 bases and J by 1 base, with 7 bases between. This CDR3 reads CASSLGQLNYGYTF. DNA for the CDR3: TGCGCCAGCAGCTTGGGACAGCTTAACTATGGCTACACCTTC.

The genes are TRBV27 and TRBJ2-1, with 10 bases fitting TRBD2. CDR1 and CDR2 from the germline V gene are MNHEY and SMNVEV (reference sequence). Trimming took 6 bases from V and 8 from J; bases not matched to a gene: 7. This CDR3 comprises 14 residues. The CDR3 is CASRKRGGFHEQFF. The CDR3 DNA sequence: TGTGCCAGCAGAAAGCGGGGGGGCTTTCATGAGCAGTTCTTC.

This sequence joins TRBV30 and TRBJ2-5, with 10 bases that match TRBD2. V shed 2 bases, J shed 5 bases, and the junction held 8 bases outside the gene matches. This CDR3 region has 15 residues. Germline loops: CDR1 GTSNPN, CDR2 SVGIG (reference sequence). CDR3 region: CAWSRSGRALETQYF. The CDR3 coding sequence is TGTGCCTGGAGTCGGAGCGGGAGGGCCCTGGAGACCCAGTACTTC.

Turning to this clone: Other DNA sequences in the same sample also yield this CDR3. The chain links TRBV11-2 to TRBJ2-5; possibly TRBD2 for D (6 bases). V was clipped by 3 bases and J by 5 bases, with 10 bases between them. Germline V gene sequence: CDR1 SGHAT, CDR2 FQNNGV. The CDR3 length is 13 residues. In DNA, the CDR3 is TGTGCCAGCAGCTTGGGACTGCAGGAGACCCAGTACTTC. Residues: CASSLGLQETQYF.

The gene calls are TRBV19 and TRBJ1-2; D may be TRBD1 (6 bases). Germline CDR1 is LNHDA and CDR2 is SQIVND (reference sequence). CDR3 length equals 13 residues. V dropped 6 bases and J dropped 8 bases, with 16 bases sitting between them. CDR3 nucleotides: TGTGCCAGTAGGACAACAGGGATGCACGGCTACACCTTC. Amino acids: CASRTTGMHGYTF.

This chain links TRBV7-9 with TRBJ1-1, with D possibly matching TRBD1 (5 bases). The CDR3 runs 13 residues. Trimming took off 6 bases at V and 2 bases at J, with 10 bases between the two ends. Germline V gene sequence: CDR1 SEHNR, CDR2 FQNEAQ (reference sequence). The DNA of the CDR3 is TGTGCCAGCAGACCCACAGGTAACACTGAAGCTTTCTTT. This translates into CASRPTGNTEAFF.

The chain couples TRBV19 to TRBJ2-5, with 7 bases aligning to TRBD1. The V and J ends lost 3 bases and 2 bases, in that order; junction bases with no gene match: 9. CDR1 and CDR2 from the germline V gene are LNHDA and SQIVND (reference sequence). The CDR3 sequence is 16 residues long. CDR3 sequence: CASSIARGQRQETQYF. The CDR3 nucleotides are TGTGCCAGTAGTATTGCGAGGGGACAGAGGCAAGAGACCCAGTACTTC.

This rearrangement joins TRBV5-1 to TRBJ1-2, with 8 positions matching TRBD1. Germline CDR1 is SGHRS and CDR2 is YFSETQ. The CDR3 is 16 amino acids. The V segment lost 0 bases and the J segment 8 bases; nucleotides outside the gene matches: 12. DNA of the CDR3: TGCGCCAGCAGCTTGGAACCAGGGGGCGCAGGCAGCGGCTACACCTTC. Its translation is CASSLEPGGAGSGYTF.

In this sample, this clone turned up a few times. This chain uses TRBV11-2 with TRBJ1-2, with 12 bases identical to TRBD1. The V gene end was trimmed by 1 base and the J gene end by 0 bases; junction bases not matched to a gene: 3. This CDR3 comprises 17 residues. In germline, CDR1 is SGHAT, CDR2 FQNNGV. DNA for the CDR3: TGTGCCAGCAGCTTAGTGGGACAGGGGGCTTCTAACTATGGCTACACCTTC. It is translated as CASSLVGQGASNYGYTF.

The chain is built from TRBV18 and TRBJ1-1; the match to TRBD1 covers 7 bases. V lost 3 bases to trimming and J lost 9 bases; unmatched junction nucleotides: 19. The CDR3 has 17 residues. CDR1 and CDR2 (germline): KGHSH, LQKENI. This CDR3 is CASSPVPGQRTDFQAFF. The CDR3 region has the DNA TGTGCCAGCTCACCCGTCCCGGGACAGCGTACGGATTTCCAAGCTTTCTTT.

The rearrangement uses TRBV7-9 and TRBJ1-3, with D unclear. CDR3 size: 14 residues. Germline CDR1 reads SEHNR; CDR2 reads FQNEAQ (reference sequence). The V end was cut by 6 bases, the J end by 0 bases, with 9 bases between. The CDR3 nucleotides are TGTGCCAGCAGTCCGAGTGTCTCTGGAAACACCATATATTTT. Translating gives CASSPSVSGNTIYF.

This clone was found once. The chain's CDR3 is CAAGGTNTGELFF. The CDR3, as DNA: TGTGCCGCTGGAGGGACGAACACCGGGGAGCTGTTTTTT. This chain uses TRBV7-9 with TRBJ2-2; possible D gene TRBD2, 6 bases. This CDR3 comprises 13 residues. V lost 11 bases and J 0 bases, leaving 10 bases between the germline ends. Germline-derived CDR1 and CDR2 are SEHNR and FQNEAQ (reference sequence). The full variable domain, its missing parts supplied by reference TRBV7-9 and TRBJ2-2, is DTGVSQNPRHKITKRGQNVTFRCDPISEHNRLYWYRQTLGQGPEFLTYFQNEAQLEKSRLLSDRFSAERPKGSFSTLEIQRTEQGDSAMYLCAAGGTNTGELFFGEGSRLTVL.

This clone was seen only once. The chain carries TRBV20-1 and TRBJ2-1, with D tentatively TRBD2 (5 bases). Per the germline V gene, CDR1 is DFQATT and CDR2 is SNEGSKA (reference sequence). The CDR3 sequence is 11 residues long. The germline V and J ends were trimmed by 3 bases and 10 bases, with 10 bases remaining between them. The CDR3 reads CSARRAREQFF. As DNA, the CDR3 is TGCAGTGCTAGGAGGGCCAGGGAGCAGTTCTTC.

This clone was counted a single time. The chain has TRBV10-3 and TRBJ1-3, with D tentatively TRBD1 (5 bases). CDR3 size: 14 residues. The V gene's germline CDR1 is ENHRY and CDR2 SYGVKD. Trimming stripped 7 bases from V and 0 bases from J, with 10 bases between. The CDR3: CAIMADSSGNTIYF. The CDR3 bases are TGTGCCATCATGGCCGACAGCTCTGGAAACACCATATATTTT.

The chain uses TRBV19 and TRBJ2-1; D is unresolved. With 2 bases removed from V and 9 bases from J, the gap between germline ends came to 5 bases. There are 11 residues in the CDR3. CDR1 LNHDA and CDR2 SQIVND come from the germline V gene (reference sequence). This CDR3 is CASSIRGEQFF. The CDR3 DNA sequence: TGTGCCAGTAGTATACGCGGTGAGCAGTTCTTC.

V and J are TRBV9 and TRBJ2-2; D is undetermined. Germline CDR1 is SGDLS and CDR2 is YYNGEE. The V end lost 4 bases, the J end lost 1 base, and 14 bases lay between the germline ends. This CDR3 contains 16 residues. CDR3 nucleotide sequence: TGTGCCAGCAGCCGGTATGGTAGTTTGAACACCGGGGAGCTGTTTTTT. Its translation: CASSRYGSLNTGELFF.

The table lists this clone with a few counts. The chain combines TRBV6-4 with TRBJ1-5; no clear D. Trimming removed 6 bases from V and 0 bases from J, with 6 bases in between. The CDR3 sequence is 13 residues long. Germline V CDR1 and CDR2: MRHNA, SNTAGT. This chain's CDR3 is CASRRYSNQPQHF. The DNA of the CDR3 is TGTGCCAGCAGAAGATATAGCAATCAGCCCCAGCATTTT.

Remarks on this clone: The junction does not match germline at one end; this may be a read error. The chain joins TRBV9 to TRBJ2-1; possible D gene TRBD2, 6 bases. The CDR3 loop spans 15 amino acids. The germline gives CDR1 SGDLS, CDR2 YYNGEE. The CDR3 bases are TGTGCCGGCAGCGTTGGCTGGGGGGCCTACAATGAGCAGTTCTTC. This encodes CAGSVGWGAYNEQFF.